These T cell receptor beta chains were read from a single sample in a study of blood T cell repertoires in COVID-19. TCRdb's table, derived via immunoSEQ multiplex PCR, lists solely in-frame clones and lacks some. This repertoire shows around 320,000 clones, around 90% found once; its top ten account for 2% to 3%. The sequenced sample consisted of peripheral blood. These receptors originate from a man aged 18 to 29 with active or convalescent COVID-19. Each CDR3 is given with its conserved first and last residue. Fields, in order: V gene, D gene, J gene, clone size, CDR3 length, CDR3 protein, CDR3 DNA. A D gene is named only where the DNA matches it firmly. Clone size is shown for a subset of rows, as once, few, many or a class of expanded clone.

V: TRBV10-2; D: TRBD1; J: TRBJ1-3; size: medium-sized; length: 15; CDR3: CASSTGTASGNTIYF; DNA: TGCGCCAGCAGTACCGGGACAGCATCTGGAAACACCATATATTTT
V: TRBV4-2; D: .; J: TRBJ1-3; size: .; length: 16; CDR3: CASSQDWSSSGNTIYF; DNA: TGTGCCAGCAGCCAAGATTGGAGCTCGTCTGGAAACACCATATATTTT
V: TRBV19; D: TRBD2; J: TRBJ2-1; size: .; length: 16; CDR3: CASSIWWTSTYNEQFF; DNA: TGTGCCAGTAGTATCTGGTGGACTAGTACTTACAATGAGCAGTTCTTC
V: TRBV7-9; D: TRBD2; J: TRBJ2-1; size: .; length: 17; CDR3: CASSSPGSGTHYNEQFF; DNA: TGTGCCAGCAGCTCACCGGGGAGCGGGACGCACTACAATGAGCAGTTCTTC
V: TRBV11-2; D: .; J: TRBJ1-2; size: .; length: 13; CDR3: CASSPLVRYGYTF; DNA: TGTGCCAGCAGCCCGTTGGTCCGGTATGGCTACACCTTC
V: TRBV4-3; D: TRBD2; J: TRBJ2-1; size: .; length: 17; CDR3: CASSPWDGTRSRTEQFF; DNA: TGCGCCAGCAGCCCCTGGGACGGGACTAGGTCCCGCACTGAGCAGTTCTTC
V: TRBV11-2; D: .; J: TRBJ1-2; size: .; length: 15; CDR3: CASSSLQGIDYGYTF; DNA: TGTGCCAGCAGCTCCCTACAGGGAATTGACTATGGCTACACCTTC
V: TRBV27; D: TRBD1; J: TRBJ2-7; size: .; length: 14; CDR3: CASSPMTGLHEQYF; DNA: TGTGCCAGCAGTCCGATGACAGGGTTACACGAGCAGTACTTC
V: TRBV2; D: TRBD1; J: TRBJ1-3; size: once; length: 15; CDR3: CASSQDRHSGNTIYF; DNA: TGTGCCAGCAGCCAGGACAGGCACTCTGGAAACACCATATATTTT
V: TRBV28; D: .; J: TRBJ2-1; size: .; length: 16; CDR3: CASSLSLLQGNNEQFF; DNA: TGTGCCAGCAGTTTAAGTCTTCTACAGGGTAACAATGAGCAGTTCTTC
V: TRBV27; D: .; J: TRBJ1-6; size: .; length: 17; CDR3: CASSWGGVSSYNSPLHF; DNA: TGTGCCAGCAGTTGGGGGGGCGTAAGCTCCTATAATTCACCCCTCCACTTT
V: TRBV18; D: TRBD1; J: TRBJ1-5; size: .; length: 16; CDR3: CASSPNRGGGNQPQHF; DNA: TGTGCCAGCTCACCAAACCGAGGGGGCGGCAATCAGCCCCAGCATTTT
V: TRBV27; D: .; J: TRBJ1-2; size: .; length: 15; CDR3: CASSVGGAPNYGYTF; DNA: TGTGCCAGCAGTGTAGGCGGGGCGCCGAACTATGGCTACACCTTC
V: TRBV6-6; D: .; J: TRBJ1-1; size: .; length: 14; CDR3: CASTLPQGPTEAFF; DNA: TGTGCCAGCACGTTACCACAGGGCCCCACTGAAGCTTTCTTT
V: TRBV5-4; D: TRBD1; J: TRBJ2-1; size: few; length: 15; CDR3: CATATGTAPGNEQFF; DNA: TGTGCCACCGCGACCGGGACAGCTCCCGGGAATGAGCAGTTCTTC
V: TRBV27; D: TRBD1; J: TRBJ1-2; size: .; length: 14; CDR3: CASSSAGTGFGYTF; DNA: TGTGCCAGCAGTTCGGCCGGGACAGGGTTTGGCTACACCTTC
V: TRBV9; D: .; J: TRBJ1-2; size: .; length: 15; CDR3: CASSALATVAYGYTF; DNA: TGTGCCAGCAGCGCCCTGGCGACAGTCGCATATGGCTACACCTTC
V: TRBV2; D: TRBD1; J: TRBJ2-2; size: .; length: 15; CDR3: CASRPGQGPIGELFF; DNA: TGTGCCAGCAGACCCGGACAGGGGCCGATCGGGGAGCTGTTTTTT
V: TRBV4-1; D: .; J: TRBJ1-4; size: few; length: 16; CDR3: CASSLDTRGINEKLFF; DNA: TGCGCCAGCAGCCTAGACACCCGAGGGATTAATGAAAAACTGTTTTTT
V: TRBV27; D: TRBD1; J: TRBJ1-2; size: .; length: 14; CDR3: CASSTSGTGYGYTF; DNA: TGTGCCAGCAGTACTTCCGGGACAGGGTACGGCTACACCTTC
V: TRBV27; D: .; J: TRBJ1-2; size: .; length: 15; CDR3: CASSLWGEEGDGYTF; DNA: TGTGCCAGCAGTTTGTGGGGGGAAGAAGGTGATGGCTACACCTTC
V: TRBV4-1; D: .; J: TRBJ2-2; size: .; length: 15; CDR3: CASSHFSGNTGELFF; DNA: TGCGCCAGCAGCCATTTTAGCGGGAACACCGGGGAGCTGTTTTTT
V: TRBV6-1; D: .; J: TRBJ1-6; size: .; length: 16; CDR3: CASSVGEVVYNSPLHF; DNA: TGTGCCAGCAGTGTAGGGGAGGTGGTCTATAATTCACCCCTCCACTTT
V: TRBV7-9; D: TRBD1; J: TRBJ2-1; size: .; length: 17; CDR3: CASSPPGQGGAYNEQFF; DNA: TGTGCCAGCAGCCCGCCCGGACAGGGGGGGGCCTACAATGAGCAGTTCTTC
V: TRBV24-1; D: TRBD1; J: TRBJ2-1; size: once; length: 17; CDR3: CATSDPPDRDPYNEQFF; DNA: TGTGCCACCAGTGACCCCCCTGACAGGGACCCCTACAATGAGCAGTTCTTC
V: TRBV2; D: .; J: TRBJ2-3; size: .; length: 13; CDR3: CASSTNRADTQYF; DNA: TGTGCCAGCAGTACAAACAGGGCTGATACGCAGTATTTT
V: TRBV9; D: .; J: TRBJ2-1; size: once; length: 14; CDR3: CASSVGRGYNEQFF; DNA: TGTGCCAGCAGCGTAGGGAGAGGTTACAATGAGCAGTTCTTC
V: TRBV11-2; D: .; J: TRBJ2-5; size: few; length: 19; CDR3: CASSTYGLMRVRGQETQYF; DNA: TGTGCCAGCAGCACCTACGGGCTCATGAGGGTGCGTGGCCAAGAGACCCAGTACTTC
V: TRBV29-1; D: TRBD2; J: TRBJ2-5; size: .; length: 14; CDR3: CSDRTGRAFETQYF; DNA: TGCAGCGACCGGACCGGGAGGGCCTTTGAGACCCAGTACTTC
V: TRBV18; D: TRBD2; J: TRBJ2-7; size: .; length: 15; CDR3: CASSPGTSGSYEQYF; DNA: TGTGCCAGCTCACCCGGGACTAGCGGGAGCTACGAGCAGTACTTC
V: TRBV5-1; D: .; J: TRBJ1-1; size: .; length: 13; CDR3: CASSLGGDTEAFF; DNA: TGCGCCAGCAGCTTGGGTGGAGACACTGAAGCTTTCTTT
V: TRBV5-1; D: .; J: TRBJ1-3; size: .; length: 14; CDR3: CASRPDGTGNTIYF; DNA: TGCGCCAGCAGACCGGACGGGACTGGAAACACCATATATTTT
V: TRBV28; D: .; J: TRBJ2-5; size: .; length: 12; CDR3: CASSPGLGPQYF; DNA: TGTGCCAGCAGTCCCGGTCTGGGGCCCCAGTACTTC
V: TRBV19; D: .; J: TRBJ2-1; size: .; length: 12; CDR3: CASSRQYNEQFF; DNA: TGTGCCAGTAGTAGACAGTACAATGAGCAGTTCTTC
V: TRBV6-6; D: TRBD1; J: TRBJ2-7; size: .; length: 15; CDR3: CASSYGGQGASEQYF; DNA: TGTGCCAGCAGTTACGGGGGACAGGGGGCATCCGAGCAGTACTTC
V: TRBV13; D: .; J: TRBJ2-5; size: .; length: 13; CDR3: CASRATGWETQYF; DNA: TGTGCCAGCAGGGCTACAGGGTGGGAGACCCAGTACTTC
V: TRBV10-2; D: TRBD1; J: TRBJ2-7; size: .; length: 15; CDR3: CASRGPGQVIYEQYF; DNA: TGCGCCAGCAGGGGACCGGGACAGGTTATCTACGAGCAGTACTTC
V: TRBV2; D: .; J: TRBJ2-7; size: .; length: 12; CDR3: CASNQASYEQYF; DNA: TGTGCCAGCAATCAGGCTTCCTACGAGCAGTACTTC
V: TRBV11-2; D: TRBD1; J: TRBJ1-1; size: .; length: 15; CDR3: CASSLGTGADTEAFF; DNA: TGTGCCAGCAGCTTAGGTACAGGGGCTGACACTGAAGCTTTCTTT
V: TRBV5-1; D: .; J: TRBJ2-7; size: .; length: 11; CDR3: CASSFTYEQYF; DNA: TGCGCCAGCAGCTTCACCTACGAGCAGTACTTC
V: TRBV5-1; D: .; J: TRBJ1-3; size: .; length: 16; CDR3: CASSLGQTYSGNTIYF; DNA: TGCGCCAGCAGCTTGGGACAGACCTACTCTGGAAACACCATATATTTT
V: TRBV4-1; D: TRBD1; J: TRBJ1-5; size: .; length: 16; CDR3: CASSQEDRGGNQPQHF; DNA: TGCGCCAGCAGCCAAGAGGACAGGGGTGGCAATCAGCCCCAGCATTTT
V: TRBV3-1/TRBV3-2; D: .; J: TRBJ1-1; size: .; length: 14; CDR3: CASSQTDRNTEAFF; DNA: TGTGCCAGCAGTCAAACAGACAGAAACACTGAAGCTTTCTTT
V: TRBV19; D: .; J: TRBJ2-2; size: .; length: 14; CDR3: CASRTTINTGELFF; DNA: TGTGCCAGTAGGACTACCATAAACACCGGGGAGCTGTTTTTT
V: TRBV7-8; D: .; J: TRBJ1-4; size: .; length: 16; CDR3: CASSPIAHATNEKLFF; DNA: TGTGCCAGCAGCCCCATTGCGCATGCAACTAATGAAAAACTGTTTTTT
V: TRBV6-6; D: .; J: TRBJ1-5; size: .; length: 13; CDR3: CASSYSRGGPQHF; DNA: TGTGCCAGCAGTTACTCGCGGGGGGGGCCCCAGCATTTT
V: TRBV6-6; D: TRBD1; J: TRBJ2-1; size: .; length: 17; CDR3: CASSRAGTGGGGNEQFF; DNA: TGTGCCAGCAGTCGAGCCGGGACAGGGGGAGGAGGGAATGAGCAGTTCTTC
V: TRBV9; D: .; J: TRBJ1-5; size: .; length: 15; CDR3: CASSVGSGSNQPQHF; DNA: TGTGCCAGCAGCGTAGGATCAGGGAGCAATCAGCCCCAGCATTTT
V: TRBV7-6; D: TRBD2; J: TRBJ2-1; size: .; length: 15; CDR3: CASSLRLAGPYEQFF; DNA: TGTGCCAGCAGCTTGAGGCTAGCGGGTCCCTATGAGCAGTTCTTC
V: TRBV4-3; D: TRBD2; J: TRBJ2-5; size: .; length: 19; CDR3: CASSQGTSGGAFPQETQYF; DNA: TGCGCCAGCAGCCAGGGGACTAGCGGGGGGGCTTTCCCCCAAGAGACCCAGTACTTC
V: TRBV9; D: .; J: TRBJ2-7; size: .; length: 15; CDR3: CASSVDPVSSYEQYF; DNA: TGTGCCAGCAGCGTAGATCCGGTAAGCTCCTACGAGCAGTACTTC
V: TRBV28; D: .; J: TRBJ2-4; size: .; length: 15; CDR3: CASSSRVLAKNIQYF; DNA: TGTGCCAGCAGTTCGAGAGTACTAGCCAAAAACATTCAGTACTTC
V: TRBV5-6; D: .; J: TRBJ2-7; size: once; length: 15; CDR3: CASSLPGSVSYEQYF; DNA: TGTGCCAGCAGCTTGCCAGGGTCCGTTTCCTACGAGCAGTACTTC
V: TRBV9; D: .; J: TRBJ1-2; size: .; length: 15; CDR3: CASSVATGGFYGYTF; DNA: TGTGCCAGCAGCGTAGCTACGGGGGGCTTCTATGGCTACACCTTC
V: TRBV7-8; D: .; J: TRBJ2-7; size: once; length: 14; CDR3: CASSLVDSQYEQYF; DNA: TGTGCCAGCAGCTTAGTGGACAGCCAGTACGAGCAGTACTTC
V: TRBV13; D: TRBD2; J: TRBJ2-1; size: .; length: 13; CDR3: CASSSRDYKEQFF; DNA: TGTGCCAGCAGTTCCCGGGACTATAAAGAGCAGTTCTTC
V: TRBV6-4; D: .; J: TRBJ2-2; size: .; length: 15; CDR3: CASSETPGSAGELFF; DNA: TGTGCCAGCAGTGAAACCCCCGGGTCCGCCGGGGAGCTGTTTTTT
V: TRBV27; D: TRBD2; J: TRBJ2-3; size: .; length: 17; CDR3: CASSLTGRGGRADTQYF; DNA: TGTGCCAGCAGTTTAACCGGTCGGGGAGGGCGGGCAGATACGCAGTATTTT
V: TRBV6-5; D: TRBD1; J: TRBJ1-2; size: .; length: 15; CDR3: CASRQQGAQNYGYTF; DNA: TGTGCCAGCAGGCAACAGGGGGCGCAAAACTATGGCTACACCTTC